The 27 T cell receptor beta chains presented below share a single source sample, sequenced in a study of shared clonotypes between healthy human individuals. Produced via immunoSEQ multiplex PCR; TCRdb's table is partial and in-frame only. The sample lists about 2.4 million clones, approximately 93% occurring once. The specimen was naive CD4+ T cells from PBMCs. The subset here: CD45RA+ positively selected. Receptors originate from a man younger than 30 in good health. Some clones in this sample may be carry-over from other donors' samples.

This rearrangement joins TRBV29-1 to TRBJ2-5; D is possibly TRBD1 (5 bases). The V and J ends lost 3 bases and 4 bases respectively, with 12 bases between them. Germline V lookup: CDR1 SQVTM, CDR2 ANQGSEA. The CDR3 contains 13 residues. The CDR3 is CSVDRESPETQYF. For the CDR3, the DNA is TGCAGCGTTGACAGGGAAAGTCCAGAGACCCAGTACTTC.

The chain employs TRBV11-1 and TRBJ1-1; possibly TRBD1 for D (5 bases). V was pared by 6 bases and J by 4 bases, with 21 bases between. Germline assignment: CDR1 SGHAT and CDR2 FQDESV (reference sequence). CDR3 length equals 16 residues. In nucleotides, the CDR3 is TGTGCCAGCAGTCCACTTAGAGGTCTTGGGGGCACTGAAGCTTTCTTT. Translating it yields CASSPLRGLGGTEAFF.

The gene calls are TRBV5-1 and TRBJ1-4; 8 bases agree with TRBD1. Per germline, CDR1 SGHRS and CDR2 YFSETQ. Germline trimming cut 0 bases from V and 0 bases from J; bases unmatched to any gene: 7. This CDR3 comprises 18 residues. For the CDR3, the DNA is TGCGCCAGCAGCTTGGGACAGGGGACGATTGCAACTAATGAAAAACTGTTTTTT. Protein: CASSLGQGTIATNEKLFF.

V usage is TRBV27 and J usage is TRBJ2-2, with D possibly called TRBD1 or TRBD2 (6 bases each). This CDR3 has 19 amino acids. The germline V gene encodes CDR1 MNHEY and CDR2 SMNVEV (reference sequence). With 3 bases removed from V and 3 bases from J, the gap between germline ends came to 23 bases. The chain's CDR3 is CASSFGFGGRWWDTGELFF. For the CDR3, the DNA is TGTGCCAGCAGTTTTGGATTTGGGGGGCGGTGGTGGGACACCGGGGAGCTGTTTTTT.

V is TRBV7-6 and J is TRBJ2-2, with no clear D. V was shortened by 5 bases and J by 6 bases, with 7 bases between the two germline ends. Germline V lookup: CDR1 SGHVS, CDR2 FNYEAQ. This CDR3 comprises 12 residues. The CDR3 here is CASSARPGELFF. The CDR3 DNA is TGTGCCAGCAGCGCACGTCCCGGGGAGCTGTTTTTT.

The chain recombines TRBV15 with TRBJ2-7; 7 bases fit TRBD1. CDR1 is LNHNV, CDR2 YYDKDF, per germline (reference sequence). The CDR3 loop spans 16 amino acids. The V segment lost 3 bases and the J segment 1 base; nucleotides outside the gene matches: 9. In DNA, the CDR3 is TGTGCCACCAGCAGTCGAGTTAGGGGGCGATCCTACGAGCAGTACTTC. Amino acid sequence: CATSSRVRGRSYEQYF.

The chain has TRBV2 and TRBJ1-1; TRBD1 aligns across 7 bases. This CDR3 region has 12 residues. V was pared by 6 bases and J by 11 bases, with 9 bases of the junction left unmatched. Germline lookup yields CDR1 SNHLY and CDR2 FYNNEI. Written as DNA, the CDR3 is TGTGCCAGCAGCGCCAGGGGGGTCGAGGCTTTCTTT. It translates to CASSARGVEAFF.

The CDR3 nucleotides are TGTGCCAGCAGTTTACCCAGAAGGGACTATGGCTACACCTTC. The encoded protein is CASSLPRRDYGYTF. This chain connects TRBV28 to TRBJ1-2; D is undetermined. In germline, CDR1 is MDHEN, CDR2 SYDVKM. V lost 2 bases to trimming and J lost 3 bases, with 10 bases between them. The CDR3 length is 14 residues.

V gene TRBV30 combines with J gene TRBJ1-1, with 10 bases aligning to TRBD1. With V trimmed by 5 bases and J by 7 bases, 13 bases remained unmatched. The CDR3 totals 15 residues. CDR1 and CDR2 (germline): GTSNPN, SVGIG (reference sequence). The CDR3 nucleotides are TGTGCCTGGGGACAAGGGACAGGGGACTATTTTGAAGCTTTCTTT. It encodes CAWGQGTGDYFEAFF.

The sample holds a few counts of this clone. Other DNA sequences within the sample encode an identical CDR3. This rearrangement joins TRBV5-1 to TRBJ1-5; 7 bases match TRBD1. Trimming removed 4 bases from V and 2 bases from J; junction bases left unmatched: 3. The CDR3 loop spans 14 amino acids. Germline-derived CDR1 and CDR2 are SGHRS and YFSETQ. CDR3 sequence reads: CASSPGTGNQPQHF. CDR3 nucleotides: TGCGCCAGCAGCCCCGGGACAGGCAATCAGCCCCAGCATTTT.

This sequence joins TRBV18 and TRBJ2-7; 9 positions match TRBD1. Per germline, CDR1 KGHSH and CDR2 LQKENI. The CDR3 consists of 16 residues. Trimming removed 3 bases from V and 5 bases from J; junction bases left unmatched: 11. The CDR3 DNA reads TGTGCCAGCTCACCTTTTATTGGACAGGGGAGGCACGAGCAGTACTTC. It translates to CASSPFIGQGRHEQYF.

The rearrangement joins TRBV2 to TRBJ1-2; D is possibly TRBD1 (5 bases). Germline V lookup: CDR1 SNHLY, CDR2 FYNNEI. Trimming left V 7 bases short and J 5 bases short, with 14 bases between. CDR3 size: 13 residues. CDR3 DNA: TGTGCCAGCATCCCCCGACAGCCTTATGGCTACACCTTC. Protein product: CASIPRQPYGYTF.

The chain joins TRBV11-2 to TRBJ1-1; D might be TRBD1 (6 bases). Germline CDR1 is SGHAT and CDR2 is FQNNGV. This CDR3 spans 15 amino acids. Trimming stripped 5 bases from V and 1 base from J, with 14 bases between. CDR3 residues: CASSLRQTGNTEAFF. DNA of the CDR3: TGTGCCAGCAGCCTTAGACAGACAGGGAACACTGAAGCTTTCTTT.

As for this clone: The sample holds other DNA sequences that translate to the same CDR3. The chain couples TRBV19 to TRBJ2-3, with D tentatively TRBD2 (5 bases). Germline V gene sequence: CDR1 LNHDA, CDR2 SQIVND (reference sequence). The CDR3 contains 14 residues. With 2 bases removed from V and 2 bases from J, the gap between germline ends came to 8 bases. The CDR3 sequence: CASSIRTATDTQYF. Here the CDR3 DNA reads TGTGCCAGTAGTATAAGGACTGCCACAGATACGCAGTATTTT.

The J gene is TRBJ1-1, the V gene TRBV18; the D gene is possibly TRBD1 (6 bases). V was trimmed by 8 bases and J by 5 bases, leaving 24 bases between them. The CDR3 loop spans 16 amino acids. CDR1 is KGHSH, CDR2 LQKENI, per germline. The CDR3 DNA sequence: TGTGCCAGCCGGTTCGCGGCGGGACAACAGGGTACTGAAGCTTTCTTT. It is translated as CASRFAAGQQGTEAFF.

This clone was found many times. Other DNA sequences from this sample encode an identical CDR3 as well. The rearrangement links TRBV28 to TRBJ2-7; D is uncertain. Trimming took off 2 bases at V and 3 bases at J, with 2 bases between the two ends. This CDR3 has 11 amino acids. Germline CDR1 is MDHEN and CDR2 is SYDVKM. The CDR3 bases are TGTGCCAGCAGTTTAAACTACGAGCAGTACTTC. It translates to CASSLNYEQYF.

This chain links TRBV5-1 with TRBJ1-2; 8 positions agree with TRBD1. Trimming took 4 bases from V and 4 from J; bases not matched to a gene: 9. This CDR3 contains 15 residues. The V gene's germline CDR1 is SGHRS and CDR2 YFSETQ. The CDR3 DNA follows: TGCGCCAGCAGCCCGGACAGGGCTTTTGGCTATGGCTACACCTTC. It translates to CASSPDRAFGYGYTF.

This rearrangement joins TRBV6-1 to TRBJ2-6; D is ambiguous. The CDR3 covers 17 residues. Germline V CDR1 and CDR2: MNHNS, SASEGT. V was cut by 2 bases and J by 0 bases, with 11 bases left in between. The CDR3 here is CASSERNDISGANVLTF. The CDR3 coding sequence is TGTGCCAGCAGTGAAAGGAACGACATCTCTGGGGCCAACGTCCTGACTTTC.

This sequence joins TRBV27 and TRBJ2-7, with 7 bases matching TRBD2. This CDR3 region has 16 residues. Germline trimming cut 6 bases from V and 0 bases from J; bases unmatched to any gene: 11. Germline V gives CDR1 MNHEY, CDR2 SMNVEV (reference sequence). The CDR3 nucleotides read TGTGCCAGCAGGGCGGAAGCGGGACTATACTCCTACGAGCAGTACTTC. Translated: CASRAEAGLYSYEQYF.

Note on this clone: Other nucleotide sequences from this sample produce the same CDR3. This rearrangement joins TRBV28 to TRBJ2-7; 12 bases map to TRBD2. CDR3 length equals 16 residues. The ends lost 3 bases at V and 3 bases at J; junction bases unmatched: 6. Germline assignment: CDR1 MDHEN and CDR2 SYDVKM. CDR3 coding DNA: TGTGCCAGCAGTTTCCTAGCGGGAGGGCCTAGCTACGAGCAGTACTTC. It is translated as CASSFLAGGPSYEQYF.

The chain carries TRBV19 and TRBJ1-4; unclear D gene. CDR3 length: 13 residues. Germline V gene lookup returns CDR1 LNHDA and CDR2 SQIVND (reference sequence). The V end lost 7 bases, the J end lost 8 bases, and 14 bases lay between the germline ends. The CDR3 loop reads CASITPEGEKLFF. In DNA form, the CDR3 reads TGTGCCAGTATCACCCCGGAAGGAGAAAAACTGTTTTTT.

V gene TRBV18 combines with J gene TRBJ1-1; TRBD1 matches 7 bases. Germline CDR1 and CDR2: KGHSH and LQKENI. The V and J ends lost 1 base and 2 bases, in that order; junction bases with no gene match: 7. The CDR3 is 16 amino acids. The CDR3 DNA reads TGTGCCAGCTCACCACTAAGGACAGGCCTAAACACTGAAGCTTTCTTT. It is translated as CASSPLRTGLNTEAFF. The full variable domain, with the rest looked up from reference TRBV18 and TRBJ1-1, is NAGVMQNPRHLVRRRGQEARLRCSPMKGHSHVYWYRQLPEEGLKFMVYLQKENIIDESGMPKERFSAEFPKEGPSILRIQQVVRGDSAAYFCASSPLRTGLNTEAFFGQGTRLTVV.

The J gene is TRBJ1-1, the V gene TRBV29-1, with D perhaps matching TRBD1 (6 bases). Trimming removed 8 bases from V and 2 bases from J, with 15 bases in between. This CDR3 comprises 13 residues. Per germline, CDR1 SQVTM and CDR2 ANQGSEA. CDR3 region: CSTRQVLNTEAFF. The CDR3 region has the DNA TGCAGCACCCGACAGGTTCTCAACACTGAAGCTTTCTTT. Variable domain in full (rest from reference TRBV29-1 and TRBJ1-1): SAVISQKPSRDICQRGTSLTIQCQVDSQVTMMFWYRQQPGQSLTLIATANQGSEATYESGFVIDKFPISRPNLTFSTLTVSNMSPEDSSIYLCSTRQVLNTEAFFGQGTRLTVV.

The chain uses TRBV28 and TRBJ2-2, with a weak D call TRBD2 (6 bases). V was shortened by 6 bases and J by 9 bases, with 11 bases between the two germline ends. This CDR3 has 12 amino acids. Germline lookup yields CDR1 MDHEN and CDR2 SYDVKM. This CDR3 is CASSAGTRELFF. DNA of the CDR3: TGTGCCAGCAGCGCCGGGACTCGGGAGCTGTTTTTT. Looking up the rest from reference TRBV28 and TRBJ2-2 gives the full variable domain: DVKVTQSSRYLVKRTGEKVFLECVQDMDHENMFWYRQDPGLGLRLIYFSYDVKMKEKGDIPEGYSVSREKKERFSLILESASTNQTSMYLCASSAGTRELFFGEGSRLTVL.

In regard to this clone: Other DNA sequences in this specimen translate into the identical CDR3. The chain joins TRBV5-1 to TRBJ1-2; D is possibly TRBD1 (5 bases). The V gene lost 1 base and the J gene lost 4 bases, with 8 bases spanning the gap. CDR1 and CDR2 from the germline V gene are SGHRS and YFSETQ. The CDR3 runs 13 residues. This chain's CDR3 is CASSLTGVYGYTF. CDR3 nucleotide sequence: TGCGCCAGCAGCTTGACAGGTGTCTATGGCTACACCTTC.

This clone was observed a handful of times. The identical CDR3 is also encoded by other nucleotide sequences in the sample. The rearrangement links TRBV7-2 to TRBJ1-1; D gene unclear. CDR3 length equals 13 residues. V lost 0 bases, J lost 1 base, and 3 bases lay in between. Germline lookup yields CDR1 SGHTA and CDR2 FQGNSA. The chain's CDR3 is CASSLAGNTEAFF. The CDR3, as DNA: TGTGCCAGCAGCTTAGCAGGGAACACTGAAGCTTTCTTT.

The gene calls are TRBV27 and TRBJ2-5; possible D gene TRBD2, 6 bases. V was trimmed by 6 bases and J by 1 base, leaving 12 bases between them. The CDR3 has 14 residues. Germline lookup yields CDR1 MNHEY and CDR2 SMNVEV (reference sequence). The CDR3 region is CASSAAGFQETQYF. DNA for the CDR3: TGTGCCAGCAGCGCGGCGGGATTCCAAGAGACCCAGTACTTC.